Presented here are 32 T cell receptor beta chains from one specimen sequenced in a study of blood T cell repertoires in COVID-19. TCRdb keeps only in-frame clones here, not all; method: immunoSEQ multiplex PCR. Seen here are hundreds of thousands of clones, 75% to 85% observed once, and the top ten hold 7.2%. Sequencing was done on a sample of peripheral blood. The receptors were gathered from a human donor in a cohort sampled during active COVID-19.

The V and J genes are TRBV9 and TRBJ2-1; 14 nucleotides match TRBD2. V shed 0 bases and J 7 bases; nucleotides not matched to a gene: 3. Looked up from germline, CDR1 is SGDLS and CDR2 is YYNGEE. CDR3 length: 16 amino acids. The CDR3 coding sequence is TGTGCCAGCAGCGTAGGACTAGCGGGGGGGGTTAATGAGCAGTTCTTC. It translates to CASSVGLAGGVNEQFF. Full variable domain (missing parts from reference TRBV9 and TRBJ2-1): DSGVTQTPKHLITATGQRVTLRCSPRSGDLSVYWYQQSLDQGLQFLIQYYNGEERAKGNILERFSAQQFPDLHSELNLSSLELGDSALYFCASSVGLAGGVNEQFFGPGTRLTVL.

The rearrangement uses TRBV18 and TRBJ1-5, with D tentatively TRBD1 (5 bases). The ends were cut back, 4 bases at V and 3 bases at J, with 10 bases in the middle. CDR1 is KGHSH and CDR2 is LQKENI in the germline V gene. CDR3 length: 14 amino acids. CDR3 sequence (DNA): TGTGCCAGCTCACTTGACAGTTTCAATCAGCCCCAGCATTTT. Translation: CASSLDSFNQPQHF.

This chain links TRBV2 with TRBJ2-1; no firm D call. The germline CDR1 and CDR2 sequences are SNHLY and FYNNEI. The CDR3 spans 15 residues. Deletions cut 2 bases from V and 3 bases from J, with 11 bases between. The CDR3 coding sequence is TGTGCCAGCAGTGAATCGGCTGGAGTCTACAATGAGCAGTTCTTC. It codes for CASSESAGVYNEQFF. Variable domain in full (rest from reference TRBV2 and TRBJ2-1): EPEVTQTPSHQVTQMGQEVILRCVPISNHLYFYWYRQILGQKVEFLVSFYNNEISEKSEIFDDQFSVERPDGSNFTLKIRSTKLEDSAMYFCASSESAGVYNEQFFGPGTRLTVL.

This rearrangement joins TRBV9 to TRBJ2-3; 11 bases fit TRBD2. V lost 3 bases, J lost 5 bases, and 5 bases stayed unmatched. The V gene's germline CDR1 is SGDLS and CDR2 YYNGEE. The CDR3 sequence is 15 residues long. CDR3 protein: CASSAPGTSGDTQYF. CDR3 bases: TGTGCCAGCAGCGCGCCCGGGACTAGCGGAGATACGCAGTATTTT.

The V call is TRBV18, the J call TRBJ1-1; D gene ambiguous. Germline CDR1 is KGHSH and CDR2 is LQKENI. The V end lost 4 bases, the J end lost 2 bases, and 14 bases lay between the germline ends. The CDR3 has 15 amino acids. The CDR3 sequence is CASSRVSGVNTEAFF. The DNA for the CDR3 is TGTGCCAGCTCACGGGTCTCCGGGGTCAACACTGAAGCTTTCTTT.

V is TRBV7-8 and J is TRBJ1-1; D is unclear. Germline CDR1 reads SGHVS; CDR2 reads FQNEAQ. The CDR3 sequence is 13 residues long. Trimming pared 2 bases from V and 4 bases from J, leaving 8 bases between. The CDR3, as DNA: TGTGCCAGCAGCTTAACAAGACTCACTGAAGCTTTCTTT. This sequence encodes CASSLTRLTEAFF.

The rearrangement joins TRBV5-1 to TRBJ1-6; the match to TRBD1 covers 7 bases. J lost 6 bases, V lost 4 bases, and 7 bases had no gene match. The CDR3 contains 15 residues. CDR1 is SGHRS, CDR2 YFSETQ, per germline. The CDR3: CASSISAGGNSPLHF. Here the CDR3 DNA reads TGCGCCAGCAGCATTTCCGCAGGGGGTAATTCACCCCTCCACTTT. The whole variable domain, remainder taken from reference TRBV5-1 and TRBJ1-6, is KAGVTQTPRYLIKTRGQQVTLSCSPISGHRSVSWYQQTPGQGLQFLFEYFSETQRNKGNFPGRFSGRQFSNSRSEMNVSTLELGDSALYLCASSISAGGNSPLHFGNGTRLTVT.

This chain joins TRBV4-2 and TRBJ2-3; possible D gene TRBD2, 6 bases. V was pared by 8 bases and J by 2 bases, with 17 bases between. The germline CDR1 and CDR2 sequences are LGHNA and YNFKEQ. The CDR3 contains 15 residues. The CDR3 region is CASSPHSGDTDTQYF. The CDR3 region has the DNA TGTGCCAGCTCGCCCCACTCGGGGGACACAGATACGCAGTATTTT.

This clone was detected only a few times. This chain connects TRBV2 to TRBJ2-1; possibly TRBD1 for D (6 bases). Trimming took 8 bases from V and 9 from J, leaving 20 bases between them. This CDR3 has 14 residues. CDR1 is SNHLY and CDR2 is FYNNEI in the germline V gene. The CDR3 region has the DNA TGTGCCAGCCGAGCGGACAGTCCCTATGGTGAGCAGTTCTTC. It is translated as CASRADSPYGEQFF.

CDR3 DNA: TGTGCCAGTAGTATAGGACTAGCTTGGGCAAATGAGCAGTTCTTC. Translating gives CASSIGLAWANEQFF. The rearrangement joins TRBV19 to TRBJ2-1; 7 bases match TRBD2. Trimming removed 1 base from V and 7 bases from J; junction bases left unmatched: 7. The germline V gene encodes CDR1 LNHDA and CDR2 SQIVND (reference sequence). The CDR3 is 15 residues long.

The chain couples TRBV18 to TRBJ1-5; 7 bases are shared with TRBD1. The V segment lost 4 bases and the J segment 3 bases; nucleotides outside the gene matches: 6. The CDR3 length is 15 residues. Per the germline V gene, CDR1 is KGHSH and CDR2 is LQKENI. CDR3 sequence (DNA): TGTGCCAGCTCACAAGGGGGACAGCCCAATCAGCCCCAGCATTTT. As protein: CASSQGGQPNQPQHF.

The chain uses TRBV9 and TRBJ1-2; 7 nucleotides line up with TRBD1. Germline V gives CDR1 SGDLS, CDR2 YYNGEE. Germline trimming cut 6 bases from V and 1 base from J; bases unmatched to any gene: 9. The CDR3 sequence is 15 residues long. The CDR3 sequence: CASNNRGRGNYGYTF. DNA of the CDR3: TGTGCCAGCAACAACAGGGGAAGGGGTAACTATGGCTACACCTTC.

The V call is TRBV5-1, the J call TRBJ1-1, with D possibly TRBD1 on 6 matching bases. V was trimmed by 3 bases and J by 0 bases, leaving 9 bases between them. The CDR3 runs to 14 residues. CDR1 SGHRS and CDR2 YFSETQ come from the germline V gene. The CDR3 nucleotides are TGCGCCAGCAGCTCAGGGACACTGAACACTGAAGCTTTCTTT. Its protein product is CASSSGTLNTEAFF.

The J gene is TRBJ1-3, the V gene TRBV10-3; 8 nucleotides match TRBD1. Germline V gene lookup returns CDR1 ENHRY and CDR2 SYGVKD. The ends lost 6 bases at V and 3 bases at J; junction bases unmatched: 4. The CDR3 runs to 14 residues. The CDR3 bases are TGTGCCATCAGGAAGACAGGGGTTGGAAACACCATATATTTT. Encoded protein: CAIRKTGVGNTIYF.

The genes are TRBV7-2 and TRBJ2-2; possible D gene TRBD2, 5 bases. From germline, CDR1 is SGHTA and CDR2 FQGNSA. The CDR3 sequence is 14 residues long. V shed 2 bases and J shed 5 bases, with 9 bases lying between them. CDR3 in amino acids: CASSLFGDTGELFF. CDR3 coding DNA: TGTGCCAGCAGCTTATTCGGGGATACCGGGGAGCTGTTTTTT.

The chain couples TRBV20-1 to TRBJ1-6; no definite D call. Per germline, CDR1 DFQATT and CDR2 SNEGSKA (reference sequence). The CDR3 has 13 residues. V was pared by 3 bases and J by 6 bases, with 9 bases between. Here the CDR3 reads CSASPGSNSPLHF. DNA of the CDR3: TGCAGTGCTAGTCCCGGGTCTAATTCACCCCTCCACTTT.

The chain joins TRBV28 to TRBJ1-5; 7 nucleotides agree with TRBD1. Trimming cost V 4 bases and J 6 bases; bases outside gene matches: 12. The CDR3 runs to 16 residues. Germline V gene data show CDR1 as MDHEN and CDR2 as SYDVKM. CDR3 DNA sequence: TGTGCCAGCAGTTCACTGACAGGGATTACCGTTCAGCCCCAGCATTTT. Amino acids: CASSSLTGITVQPQHF. The variable domain in full, with the rest retrieved from reference TRBV28 and TRBJ1-5, is DVKVTQSSRYLVKRTGEKVFLECVQDMDHENMFWYRQDPGLGLRLIYFSYDVKMKEKGDIPEGYSVSREKKERFSLILESASTNQTSMYLCASSSLTGITVQPQHFGDGTRLSIL.

The rearrangement uses TRBV9 and TRBJ2-7; 8 positions match TRBD2. Germline V CDR1 and CDR2: SGDLS, YYNGEE. The V gene end was trimmed by 0 bases and the J gene end by 6 bases; junction bases not matched to a gene: 8. This CDR3 region has 15 residues. Written as DNA, the CDR3 is TGTGCCAGCAGCGTAGGGATTAGCGGGGATGGCGAGCAGTACTTC. It translates to CASSVGISGDGEQYF.

The chain uses TRBV12-3 or TRBV12-4 and TRBJ1-1, with 7 bases fitting TRBD1. This CDR3 comprises 13 residues. V lost 6 bases, J lost 4 bases, and 5 bases stayed unmatched. The CDR3 region has the DNA TGTGCCAGCAGGCCGACAGGGATCACTGAAGCTTTCTTT. Protein: CASRPTGITEAFF.

This clone was picked up a small number of times. The chain carries TRBV11-2 and TRBJ2-1; 11 positions agree with TRBD1. V shed 5 bases and J 8 bases; nucleotides not matched to a gene: 11. The CDR3 runs 16 residues. The germline CDR1 and CDR2 sequences are SGHAT and FQNNGV. The CDR3 DNA reads as TGTGCCAGCAGCCTGAACCGGGACAGGGGGAATCATGAGCAGTTCTTC. Translation: CASSLNRDRGNHEQFF.

V and J are TRBV30 and TRBJ1-2; D remains ambiguous. The CDR3 runs to 12 residues. Per germline, CDR1 GTSNPN and CDR2 SVGIG (reference sequence). V dropped 0 bases and J dropped 6 bases, with 8 bases sitting between them. The chain's CDR3 is CAWSVQVDGYTF. The CDR3, as DNA: TGTGCCTGGAGTGTCCAGGTGGATGGCTACACCTTC.

This clone was counted a few times. One end of the junction does not line up with germline, which may come from a read error. The gene calls are TRBV25-1 and TRBJ2-7; tentative D call: TRBD2 (6 bases). This CDR3 region has 13 residues. CDR1 is MGHDK and CDR2 is SYGVNS in the germline V gene. The CDR3 loop reads CASIGDWGYEQYF. CDR3 sequence (DNA): TGTGCAAGCATCGGGGACTGGGGCTACGAGCAGTACTTC.

The CDR3 protein is CATSDSSGGFYEQYF. In DNA, the CDR3 is TGTGCCACCAGTGACTCTAGCGGGGGGTTTTACGAGCAGTACTTC. This chain connects TRBV24-1 to TRBJ2-7, with TRBD2 identical over 11 bases. CDR3 length: 15 residues. After removal of 4 bases from V and 4 bases from J, the junction contained 5 bases not matched to a gene. The germline V gene has CDR1 KGHDR and CDR2 SFDVKD.

This clone appeared a few times. The chain's CDR3 is CASSLVEDYNSPLHF. The CDR3 nucleotides read TGCGCCAGCAGCTTGGTCGAGGACTATAATTCACCCCTCCACTTT. V usage is TRBV5-1 and J usage is TRBJ1-6; D gene ambiguous. The CDR3 consists of 15 residues. Trimming removed 0 bases from V and 3 bases from J, with 7 bases in between. The germline V gene has CDR1 SGHRS and CDR2 YFSETQ.

The gene calls are TRBV5-1 and TRBJ1-1; D is ambiguous. The germline CDR1 and CDR2 sequences are SGHRS and YFSETQ. The V gene lost 4 bases and the J gene lost 1 base, with 8 bases spanning the gap. The CDR3 totals 13 residues. CDR3 amino acids: CASSDLTNTEAFF. CDR3 nucleotide sequence: TGCGCCAGCAGCGACTTGACGAACACTGAAGCTTTCTTT.

This clone was detected once. The rearrangement joins TRBV24-1 to TRBJ2-7, with TRBD1 matching over 10 bases. The junction had 3 bases not matched to a gene; V was cut back by 5 bases and J by 0 bases. The CDR3 is 15 amino acids. Germline CDR1 KGHDR, CDR2 SFDVKD. Written as DNA, the CDR3 is TGTGCCACCAGTGCCCGGACAGGGGGCTCCTACGAGCAGTACTTC. Translation: CATSARTGGSYEQYF.

Only one count was recorded for this clone. The chain couples TRBV2 to TRBJ1-2; 9 nucleotides align to TRBD1. The CDR3 is 14 residues long. J gave up 6 bases and V 9 bases, and 11 bases lay outside the gene matches. Germline V CDR1 and CDR2: SNHLY, FYNNEI. CDR3 in DNA: TGTGCCAGTGGTGGGGACAGGGTCCTGCATGGCTACACCTTC. Translated, it gives CASGGDRVLHGYTF.

V is TRBV9 and J is TRBJ1-3; D is uncertain. V was shortened by 7 bases and J by 4 bases, with 18 bases between the two germline ends. The CDR3 runs to 15 residues. Germline values: CDR1 SGDLS, CDR2 YYNGEE. The CDR3 DNA reads TGTGCCAGCGCGAAAACCACTCCGCAAGGAAACACCATATATTTT. It encodes CASAKTTPQGNTIYF.

Concerning this clone: This sample includes further DNA sequences coding for the same CDR3. The gene calls are TRBV2 and TRBJ2-2, with D possibly being TRBD1 (6 bases). Per the germline V gene, CDR1 is SNHLY and CDR2 is FYNNEI. With 5 bases removed from V and 4 bases from J, the gap between germline ends came to 8 bases. The CDR3 contains 13 residues. CDR3 protein: CASSRTATGELFF. In nucleotides, the CDR3 is TGTGCCAGCAGTAGGACAGCCACCGGGGAGCTGTTTTTT.

The chain joins TRBV19 to TRBJ1-1; tentatively, D is TRBD1 (5 bases). Germline lookup yields CDR1 LNHDA and CDR2 SQIVND (reference sequence). The CDR3 length is 15 residues. V was pared by 6 bases and J by 0 bases, with 14 bases between. As DNA, the CDR3 is TGTGCCAGTAGCGACCCCAGGGCCGTGAACACTGAAGCTTTCTTT. Translated: CASSDPRAVNTEAFF. Together with reference TRBV19 and TRBJ1-1, the CDR3 gives the full variable domain: DGGITQSPKYLFRKEGQNVTLSCEQNLNHDAMYWYRQDPGQGLRLIYYSQIVNDFQKGDIAEGYSVSREKKESFPLTVTSAQKNPTAFYLCASSDPRAVNTEAFFGQGTRLTVV.

The chain links TRBV11-2 to TRBJ2-1, with D possibly matching TRBD1 (5 bases). Germline V gives CDR1 SGHAT, CDR2 FQNNGV. Trimming took off 7 bases at V and 0 bases at J, with 13 bases between the two ends. The CDR3 is made up of 15 amino acids. CDR3 residues: CASTTRTISYNEQFF. CDR3 DNA: TGTGCCAGCACCACGAGGACAATCTCCTACAATGAGCAGTTCTTC.

The sample holds one count of this clone. The rearrangement links TRBV10-3 to TRBJ1-5; TRBD1 might be the D (5 bases). The CDR3 consists of 16 residues. The V end lost 5 bases, the J end lost 0 bases, and 14 bases lay between the germline ends. Germline V gene data show CDR1 as ENHRY and CDR2 as SYGVKD. As DNA, the CDR3 is TGTGCCATCAGTTCGACAGACAAAAATAGCAATCAGCCCCAGCATTTT. Translated: CAISSTDKNSNQPQHF.